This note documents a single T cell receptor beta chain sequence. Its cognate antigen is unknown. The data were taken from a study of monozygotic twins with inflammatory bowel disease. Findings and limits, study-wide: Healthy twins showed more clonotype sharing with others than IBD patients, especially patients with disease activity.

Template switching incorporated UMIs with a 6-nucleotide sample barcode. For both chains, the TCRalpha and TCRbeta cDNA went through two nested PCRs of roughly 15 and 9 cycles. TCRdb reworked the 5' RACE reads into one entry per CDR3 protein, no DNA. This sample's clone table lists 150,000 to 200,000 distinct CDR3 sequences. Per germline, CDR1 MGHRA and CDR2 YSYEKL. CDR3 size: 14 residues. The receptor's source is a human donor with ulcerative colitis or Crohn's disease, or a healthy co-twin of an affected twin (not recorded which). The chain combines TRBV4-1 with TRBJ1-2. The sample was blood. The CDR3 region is CASSRIPSNYGYTF.